This entry lists 12 T cell receptor beta chains sequenced from one sample in a study of regulatory T cells in long-lasting Graves disease. Sequencing libraries for TCR beta were prepared with iRepertoire HTBI primers and Arm-PCR of CDR3 regions. Each CDR3 protein is one row after TCRdb ran MiXCR on the multiplex PCR reads. The sample lists fewer than 350,000 distinct CDR3 sequences; 15% to 20% were seen once. The time point: newly diagnosed GD, antithyroid drugs for less than 3 months. Extracted PBMC RNA gave rise to the TCR library. Sample: peripheral blood mononuclear cells (PBMCs), taken at new diagnosis, from a patient treated with antithyroid drugs. The receptors were gathered from a female donor with Graves disease.

This clonotype has only a few counts. CDR3 in DNA: TGTGCCAGCAGTAAGTCACCGAACACTGAAGCTTTCTTT. It codes for CASSKSPNTEAFF. The chain joins TRBV2 to TRBJ1-1; the D is unclear. CDR1 and CDR2 from the germline V gene are SNHLY and FYNNEI. V was cut by 5 bases and J by 1 base, with 8 bases left in between. The CDR3 has 13 amino acids.

This clonotype was recorded at least ten times. V usage is TRBV6-5 and J usage is TRBJ2-7; D is perhaps TRBD1 or TRBD2 (5 bases each). The V gene lost 0 bases and the J gene lost 1 base, with 10 bases spanning the gap. Germline V gene lookup returns CDR1 MNHEY and CDR2 SVGAGI. The CDR3 is 15 amino acids. As DNA, the CDR3 is TGTGCCAGCAGTTACTCTGGGGGAAAGTCCTACGAGCAGTACTTC. Its translation is CASSYSGGKSYEQYF.

This chain uses TRBV19 with TRBJ2-1, with D tentatively TRBD2 (6 bases). CDR3 length: 16 residues. V lost 7 bases to trimming and J lost 0 bases, with 16 bases between them. Looked up from germline, CDR1 is LNHDA and CDR2 is SQIVND (reference sequence). CDR3 region: CASNRLGLGSYNEQFF. CDR3 DNA: TGTGCCAGTAACCGATTGGGACTCGGCTCCTACAATGAGCAGTTCTTC.

This clonotype was found many times. This rearrangement joins TRBV29-1 to TRBJ2-2; D is ambiguous. Trimming pared 1 base from V and 0 bases from J, leaving 9 bases between. CDR3 length: 15 amino acids. In germline, CDR1 is SQVTM, CDR2 ANQGSEA. The CDR3 coding sequence is TGCAGCGTTGAAGGTGGCCTCGCGAACACCGGGGAGCTGTTTTTT. Protein sequence: CSVEGGLANTGELFF.

This clonotype appeared a few times. This chain connects TRBV2 to TRBJ2-7, with D maybe TRBD2 (5 bases). The V gene lost 6 bases and the J gene lost 0 bases, with 9 bases spanning the gap. The germline V gene encodes CDR1 SNHLY and CDR2 FYNNEI. The CDR3 is 13 residues long. CDR3 amino acids: CASRGESSYEQYF. The CDR3 DNA sequence: TGTGCCAGCAGGGGAGAGAGCTCCTACGAGCAGTACTTC.

Here the CDR3 reads CASRPGQGADTIYF. In nucleotides, the CDR3 is TGTGCCAGCAGGCCGGGACAGGGAGCGGACACCATATATTTT. The J gene is TRBJ1-3, the V gene TRBV6-2 or TRBV6-3, with 9 bases fitting TRBD1. The CDR3 is 14 residues long. V dropped 6 bases and J dropped 8; count of bases not matched to a gene: 8. In germline, CDR1 is MNHEY, CDR2 SVGEGT.

This clonotype appeared many times. The V call is TRBV11-2, the J call TRBJ2-5; the match to TRBD1 covers 7 bases. Germline CDR1 SGHAT, CDR2 FQNNGV. After removal of 5 bases from V and 6 bases from J, the junction contained 6 bases not matched to a gene. CDR3 length: 13 residues. CDR3 loop: CASSPGTAKTQYF. CDR3 sequence (DNA): TGTGCCAGCAGCCCCGGGACAGCCAAGACCCAGTACTTC.

A word on this clonotype: This may stem from a read error, because a much larger clone lies one nucleotide away. V usage is TRBV30 and J usage is TRBJ2-3; perhaps TRBD2 as D (6 bases). V lost 6 bases and J lost 2, with 18 bases in between. CDR1 is GTSNPN and CDR2 is SVGIG in the germline V gene (reference sequence). This CDR3 is 15 amino acids long. The CDR3 is CACSKEGSYTDTQYF. The CDR3 DNA follows: TGTGCCTGTAGCAAGGAGGGAAGCTACACAGATACGCAGTATTTT.

This clonotype was observed many times. The V gene is TRBV24-1, the J gene TRBJ2-3, with D possibly being TRBD1 or TRBD2 (6 bases each). CDR1 and CDR2 from the germline V gene are KGHDR and SFDVKD. Trimming stripped 3 bases from V and 3 bases from J, with 18 bases between. The CDR3 length is 17 residues. CDR3 amino acids: CATSDDPGRDTTDTQYF. CDR3 DNA sequence: TGTGCCACCAGTGATGACCCCGGGCGGGACACGACAGATACGCAGTATTTT.

The rearrangement links TRBV25-1 to TRBJ1-2; TRBD1 matches at 9 bases. Germline V gene lookup returns CDR1 MGHDK and CDR2 SYGVNS. The CDR3 runs to 14 residues. With V trimmed by 5 bases and J by 8 bases, 9 bases remained unmatched. CDR3 protein: CASSPTTGGRGYTF. The CDR3 DNA sequence: TGTGCCAGCAGTCCAACGACAGGGGGACGGGGCTACACCTTC.

This clonotype was observed at least ten times. The gene calls are TRBV28 and TRBJ2-1; 11 bases are a match to TRBD2. Losses at the gene ends were 0 bases for V and 5 bases for J; bases not matched to a gene: 9. CDR1 is MDHEN, CDR2 SYDVKM, per germline. This CDR3 has 18 residues. The DNA for the CDR3 is TGTGCCAGCAGTTTATGGGAGGGACTAGCGGTCCCCCACAATGAGCAGTTCTTC. This encodes CASSLWEGLAVPHNEQFF.

Only a few counts were recorded for this clonotype. The CDR3 end shows no conserved phenylalanine or tryptophan, and so a read error is likely. The V gene is TRBV10-3, the J gene TRBJ2-7; TRBD2 agrees at 9 bases. Unmatched junction bases numbered 10, after V lost 6 bases and J lost 4 bases. CDR3 length: 15 residues. Germline values: CDR1 ENHRY, CDR2 SYGVKD. CDR3 in amino acids: CAIRDVPSGEYEQYL. CDR3 DNA sequence: TGTGCCATCAGGGACGTTCCTAGCGGGGAGTACGAGCAGTACCTC.